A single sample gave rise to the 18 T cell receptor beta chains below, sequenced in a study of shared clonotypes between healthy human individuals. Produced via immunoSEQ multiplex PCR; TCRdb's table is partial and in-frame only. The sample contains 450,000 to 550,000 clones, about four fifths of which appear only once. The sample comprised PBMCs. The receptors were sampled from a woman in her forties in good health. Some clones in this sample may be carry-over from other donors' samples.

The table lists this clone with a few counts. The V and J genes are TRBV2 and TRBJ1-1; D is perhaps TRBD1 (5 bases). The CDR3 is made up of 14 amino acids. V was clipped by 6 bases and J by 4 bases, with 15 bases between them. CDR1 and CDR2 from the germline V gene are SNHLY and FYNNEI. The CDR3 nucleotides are TGTGCCAGCAGCGAGGGCAGGGAGCCCACTGAAGCTTTCTTT. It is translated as CASSEGREPTEAFF.

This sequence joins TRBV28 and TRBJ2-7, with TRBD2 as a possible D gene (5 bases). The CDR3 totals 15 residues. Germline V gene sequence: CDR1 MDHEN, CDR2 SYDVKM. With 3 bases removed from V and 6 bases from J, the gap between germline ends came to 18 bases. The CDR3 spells CASSLGAGRMVEQYF. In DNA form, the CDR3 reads TGTGCCAGCAGTTTGGGAGCCGGACGGATGGTCGAGCAGTACTTC.

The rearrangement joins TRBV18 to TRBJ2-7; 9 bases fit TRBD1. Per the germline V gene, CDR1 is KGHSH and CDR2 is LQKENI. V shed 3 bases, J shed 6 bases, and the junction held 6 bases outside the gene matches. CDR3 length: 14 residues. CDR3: CASSPNNRGLEQYF. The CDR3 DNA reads TGTGCCAGCTCACCCAATAACAGGGGGCTCGAGCAGTACTTC.

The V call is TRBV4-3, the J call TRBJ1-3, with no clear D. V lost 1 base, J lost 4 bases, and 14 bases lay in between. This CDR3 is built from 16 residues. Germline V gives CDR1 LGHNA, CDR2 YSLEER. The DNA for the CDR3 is TGCGCCAGCAGCCAAGTGATGGGAGTTGGGGGAAACACCATATATTTT. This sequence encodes CASSQVMGVGGNTIYF.

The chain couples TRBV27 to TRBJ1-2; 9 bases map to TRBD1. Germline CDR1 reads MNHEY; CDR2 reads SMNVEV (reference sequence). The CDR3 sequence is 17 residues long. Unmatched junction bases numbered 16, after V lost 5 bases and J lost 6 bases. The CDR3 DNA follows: TGTGCCAGCAGTGACCAATTAACCGGGACAGGGTACAATGGCTACACCTTC. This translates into CASSDQLTGTGYNGYTF.

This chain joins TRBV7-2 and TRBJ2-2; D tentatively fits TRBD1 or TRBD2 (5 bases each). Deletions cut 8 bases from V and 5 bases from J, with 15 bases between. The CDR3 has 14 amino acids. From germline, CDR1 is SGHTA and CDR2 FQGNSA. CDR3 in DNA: TGTGCCAGCCATACGGGAAGGGGTACCGGGGAGCTGTTTTTT. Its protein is CASHTGRGTGELFF.

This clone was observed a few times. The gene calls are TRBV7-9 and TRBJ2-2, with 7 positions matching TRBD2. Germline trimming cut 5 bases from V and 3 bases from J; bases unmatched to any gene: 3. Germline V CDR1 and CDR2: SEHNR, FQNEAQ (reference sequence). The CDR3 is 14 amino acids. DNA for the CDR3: TGTGCCAGCAGCCCCCGGGGGGACACCGGGGAGCTGTTTTTT. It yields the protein CASSPRGDTGELFF.

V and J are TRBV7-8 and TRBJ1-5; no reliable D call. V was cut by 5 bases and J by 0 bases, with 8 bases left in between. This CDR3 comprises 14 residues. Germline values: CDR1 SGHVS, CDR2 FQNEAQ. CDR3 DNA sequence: TGTGCCAGCAGCAGAGGATTTAGCAATCAGCCCCAGCATTTT. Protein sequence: CASSRGFSNQPQHF. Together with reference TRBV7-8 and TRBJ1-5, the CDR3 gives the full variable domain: GAGVSQSPRYKVAKRGQDVALRCDPISGHVSLFWYQQALGQGPEFLTYFQNEAQLDKSGLPSDRFFAERPEGSVSTLKIQRTQQEDSAVYLCASSRGFSNQPQHFGDGTRLSIL.

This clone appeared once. DNA of the CDR3: TGCGCCAGCAGCTTGGCGGCTAGCGGGAGTTACAATGAGCAGTTCTTC. Protein sequence: CASSLAASGSYNEQFF. The V call is TRBV5-1, the J call TRBJ2-1, with TRBD2 matching 10 bases. Germline values: CDR1 SGHRS, CDR2 YFSETQ. CDR3 size: 16 residues. After removal of 0 bases from V and 4 bases from J, the junction contained 4 bases not matched to a gene.

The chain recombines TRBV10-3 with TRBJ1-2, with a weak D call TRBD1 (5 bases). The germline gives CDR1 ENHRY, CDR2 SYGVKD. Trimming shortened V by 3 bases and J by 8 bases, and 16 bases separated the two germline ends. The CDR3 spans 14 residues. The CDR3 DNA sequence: TGTGCCATCAGTGATTCCAGGGATGGCGGCGGCTACACCTTC. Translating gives CAISDSRDGGGYTF.

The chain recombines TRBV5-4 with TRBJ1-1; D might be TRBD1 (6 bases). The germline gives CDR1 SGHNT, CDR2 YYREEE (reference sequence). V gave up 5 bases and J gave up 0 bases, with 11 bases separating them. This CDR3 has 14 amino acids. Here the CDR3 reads CASSQDSMNTEAFF. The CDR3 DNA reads TGTGCCAGCAGTCAGGACAGCATGAACACTGAAGCTTTCTTT.

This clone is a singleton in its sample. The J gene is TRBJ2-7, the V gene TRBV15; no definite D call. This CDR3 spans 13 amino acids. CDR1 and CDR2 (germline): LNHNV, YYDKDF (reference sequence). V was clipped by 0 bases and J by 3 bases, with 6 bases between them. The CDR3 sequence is CATSRELVYEQYF. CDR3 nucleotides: TGTGCCACCAGCAGAGAGCTGGTCTACGAGCAGTACTTC.

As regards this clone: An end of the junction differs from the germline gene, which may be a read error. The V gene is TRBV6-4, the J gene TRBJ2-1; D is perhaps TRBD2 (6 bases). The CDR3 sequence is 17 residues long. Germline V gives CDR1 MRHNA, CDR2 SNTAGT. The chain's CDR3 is CASSLPLGTPSYNERFF. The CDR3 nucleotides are TGTGCCAGCAGTCTCCCCCTCGGGACTCCTTCCTACAATGAGCGGTTCTTC.

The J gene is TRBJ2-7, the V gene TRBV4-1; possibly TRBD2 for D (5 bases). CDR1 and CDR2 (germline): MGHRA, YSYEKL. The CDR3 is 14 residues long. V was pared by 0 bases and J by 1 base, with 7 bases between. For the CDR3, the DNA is TGCGCCAGCAGCCAAGAACGGGGTTCCTACGAGCAGTACTTC. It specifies CASSQERGSYEQYF.

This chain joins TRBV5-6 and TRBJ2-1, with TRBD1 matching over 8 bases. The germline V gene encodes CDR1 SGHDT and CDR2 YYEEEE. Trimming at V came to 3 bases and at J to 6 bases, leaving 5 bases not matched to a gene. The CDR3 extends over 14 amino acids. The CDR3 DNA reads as TGTGCCAGCAGCTACTTGACAGGGGTCAATGAGCAGTTCTTC. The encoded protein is CASSYLTGVNEQFF.

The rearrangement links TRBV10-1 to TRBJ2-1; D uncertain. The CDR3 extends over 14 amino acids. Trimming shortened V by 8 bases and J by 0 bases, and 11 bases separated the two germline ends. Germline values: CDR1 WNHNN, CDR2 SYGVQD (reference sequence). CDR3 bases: TGCGCCAGCGGAGCTAGTAGCTCCTACAATGAGCAGTTCTTC. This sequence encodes CASGASSSYNEQFF.

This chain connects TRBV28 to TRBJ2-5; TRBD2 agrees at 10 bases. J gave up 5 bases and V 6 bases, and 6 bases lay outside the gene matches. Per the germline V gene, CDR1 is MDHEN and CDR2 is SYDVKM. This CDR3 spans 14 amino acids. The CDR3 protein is CASRVGLAFETQYF. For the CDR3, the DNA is TGTGCCAGCAGGGTGGGACTAGCGTTTGAGACCCAGTACTTC.

The chain's CDR3 is CASSATGVDNEQFF. CDR3 DNA sequence: TGTGCCAGCAGCGCCACGGGCGTGGACAATGAGCAGTTCTTC. This rearrangement joins TRBV2 to TRBJ2-1; no firm D call. CDR3 length equals 14 residues. V was cut by 6 bases and J by 5 bases, with 14 bases left in between. Germline assignment: CDR1 SNHLY and CDR2 FYNNEI.